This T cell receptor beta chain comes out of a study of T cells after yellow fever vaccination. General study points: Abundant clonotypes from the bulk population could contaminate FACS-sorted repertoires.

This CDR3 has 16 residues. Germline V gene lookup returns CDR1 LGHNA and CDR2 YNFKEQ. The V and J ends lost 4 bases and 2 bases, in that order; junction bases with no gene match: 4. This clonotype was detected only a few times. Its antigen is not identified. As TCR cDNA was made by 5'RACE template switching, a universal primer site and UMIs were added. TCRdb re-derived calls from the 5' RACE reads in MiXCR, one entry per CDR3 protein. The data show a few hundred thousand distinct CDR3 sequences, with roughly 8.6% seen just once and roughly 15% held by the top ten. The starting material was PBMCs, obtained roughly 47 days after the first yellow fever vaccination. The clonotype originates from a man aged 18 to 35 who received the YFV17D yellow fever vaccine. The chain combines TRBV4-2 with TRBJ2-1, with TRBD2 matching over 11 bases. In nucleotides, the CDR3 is TGTGCCAGCAGCCCACTTAGCGGGGGGGCCTACAATGAGCAGTTCTTC. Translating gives CASSPLSGGAYNEQFF.